The 30 T cell receptor beta chains in this list originate from one sample, sequenced in a study of T cell changes during pregnancy in multiple sclerosis. The protocol was immunoSEQ multiplex PCR, while the TCRdb copy is restricted to in-frame clones and leaves out a portion. The sample holds tens of thousands of clones, 88% seen once. This sample comprised CD8+ T cells from peripheral blood mononuclear cells, obtained after pregnancy. The receptors were gathered from a female donor in good health, enrolled as a control in a pregnancy study.

The chain carries TRBV9 and TRBJ1-2; 9 bases line up with TRBD1. V lost 4 bases to trimming and J lost 7 bases; unmatched junction nucleotides: 5. Germline values: CDR1 SGDLS, CDR2 YYNGEE. The CDR3 covers 13 residues. CDR3 coding DNA: TGTGCCAGCAGCCATGGGACAGGGTCTGGCTACACCTTC. Encoded protein: CASSHGTGSGYTF.

This chain links TRBV4-2 with TRBJ2-5, with 9 bases identical to TRBD2. J was trimmed by 4 bases and V by 3 bases; bases with no gene match: 9. The germline V gene encodes CDR1 LGHNA and CDR2 YNFKEQ. The CDR3 length is 16 residues. CDR3 sequence (DNA): TGTGCCAGCAGCCAGGGGCGGGGGGGCGCGCGAGAGACCCAGTACTTC. Residues: CASSQGRGGARETQYF.

The gene calls are TRBV30 and TRBJ1-1, with D possibly matching TRBD1 (5 bases). CDR1 and CDR2 (germline): GTSNPN, SVGIG (reference sequence). Trimming removed 2 bases at V and 6 bases at J, with 13 bases between. This CDR3 region has 13 residues. The CDR3 spells CAWSFTREAEAFF. DNA for the CDR3: TGTGCCTGGAGTTTTACCAGGGAGGCTGAAGCTTTCTTT.

The chain uses TRBV6-5 and TRBJ2-7, with TRBD2 as a possible D gene (6 bases). CDR1 and CDR2 (germline): MNHEY, SVGAGI. CDR3 length: 14 amino acids. V dropped 5 bases and J dropped 0 bases, with 11 bases sitting between them. The CDR3 here is CASSTGESSYEQYF. As DNA, the CDR3 is TGTGCCAGCAGTACGGGGGAGAGCTCCTACGAGCAGTACTTC.

The sample holds one count of this clone. The chain employs TRBV28 and TRBJ2-5; 13 nucleotides match TRBD2. Germline V gene data show CDR1 as MDHEN and CDR2 as SYDVKM. The CDR3 consists of 16 residues. With V trimmed by 5 bases and J by 4 bases, 7 bases remained unmatched. CDR3 DNA sequence: TGTGCCAGCAGTCCGATACTAGCGGGGGGGGGAGAGACCCAGTACTTC. Its protein product is CASSPILAGGGETQYF.

J is TRBJ2-7 and V is TRBV11-2; 10 bases agree with TRBD2. This CDR3 spans 14 amino acids. The V and J ends lost 3 bases and 4 bases, in that order; junction bases with no gene match: 3. Looked up from germline, CDR1 is SGHAT and CDR2 is FQNNGV. The CDR3 loop is CASSLPSGGYEQYF. The CDR3 DNA follows: TGTGCCAGCAGCTTGCCTAGCGGGGGTTACGAGCAGTACTTC.

V and J are TRBV7-3 and TRBJ1-1; 7 nucleotides match TRBD1. This CDR3 is built from 13 residues. V lost 2 bases and J lost 8; bases outside the gene matches: 5. CDR1 is SGHTA and CDR2 is FQGTGA in the germline V gene. CDR3 nucleotides: TGTGCCAGCAGCTTAGGGACAGCAAACGAAGCTTTCTTT. Translated: CASSLGTANEAFF. Complete variable domain (other parts from reference TRBV7-3 and TRBJ1-1): GAGVSQTPSNKVTEKGKYVELRCDPISGHTALYWYRQSLGQGPEFLIYFQGTGAADDSGLPNDRFFAVRPEGSVSTLKIQRTERGDSAVYLCASSLGTANEAFFGQGTRLTVV.

Points on this clone: The sample carries other DNA sequences with the same CDR3. V usage is TRBV6-6 and J usage is TRBJ2-1; D may be TRBD2 (5 bases). CDR3 size: 12 residues. Germline V gene data show CDR1 as MNHNY and CDR2 as SVGAGI (reference sequence). Trimming removed 11 bases at V and 2 bases at J, with 10 bases between. The CDR3 reads CASSRPYNEQFF. The CDR3 nucleotides read TGTGCCTCTAGCCGACCCTACAATGAGCAGTTCTTC.

In this sample, this clone is medium-sized (0.01 to 0.1%). V and J are TRBV9 and TRBJ1-1, with 8 bases that match TRBD1. This CDR3 comprises 15 residues. Germline CDR1 reads SGDLS; CDR2 reads YYNGEE. V was clipped by 4 bases and J by 4 bases; unmatched bases: 9. The CDR3 sequence: CASSSSGGAGTEAFF. CDR3 sequence (DNA): TGTGCCAGCAGCTCCTCAGGGGGCGCAGGCACTGAAGCTTTCTTT.

This chain joins TRBV2 and TRBJ2-5; 10 nucleotides line up with TRBD2. Per germline, CDR1 SNHLY and CDR2 FYNNEI. The ends lost 3 bases at V and 5 bases at J; junction bases unmatched: 12. The CDR3 is made up of 17 amino acids. DNA of the CDR3: TGTGCCAGCAGTGAGGGGGCTAGCGGGGGTCCGGGGGAGACCCAGTACTTC. Protein sequence: CASSEGASGGPGETQYF.

The genes are TRBV6-6 and TRBJ1-1, with 9 bases that match TRBD1. Germline V gene sequence: CDR1 MNHNY, CDR2 SVGAGI (reference sequence). The J segment lost 1 base and the V segment lost 4 bases, leaving 4 bases of the junction unmatched. There are 15 residues in the CDR3. In nucleotides, the CDR3 is TGTGCCAGCAGTTCCGGACAGGGGACGAACACTGAAGCTTTCTTT. Protein product: CASSSGQGTNTEAFF.

The gene calls are TRBV4-3 and TRBJ2-5; 10 positions agree with TRBD1. The CDR3 spans 16 residues. The V gene's germline CDR1 is LGHNA and CDR2 YSLEER. V lost 0 bases and J lost 5; bases outside the gene matches: 6. CDR3 sequence (DNA): TGCGCCAGCAGCCAAGATGCGGGACAGGGGTGGGAGACCCAGTACTTC. The encoded protein is CASSQDAGQGWETQYF.

This chain uses TRBV5-8 with TRBJ1-1, with 9 nucleotides matching TRBD1. Germline CDR1 reads SGHTS; CDR2 reads YDEGEE. The CDR3 has 18 residues. The ends lost 5 bases at V and 0 bases at J; junction bases unmatched: 14. The CDR3 region has the DNA TGTGCCAGCAGGGGGGGGACAGGGTACCCGACCATGAACACTGAAGCTTTCTTT. Encoded protein: CASRGGTGYPTMNTEAFF.

The chain carries TRBV7-6 and TRBJ1-5, with D unresolved. Germline CDR1 and CDR2: SGHVS and FNYEAQ. The CDR3 runs to 15 residues. Trimming pared 5 bases from V and 0 bases from J, leaving 11 bases between. In DNA, the CDR3 is TGTGCCAGCAGCCTTACGAGCGGTAGCAATCAGCCCCAGCATTTT. Its protein product is CASSLTSGSNQPQHF. The whole variable domain, filled in from reference TRBV7-6 and TRBJ1-5, reads GAGVSQSPRYKVTKRGQDVALRCDPISGHVSLYWYRQALGQGPEFLTYFNYEAQQDKSGLPNDRFSAERPEGSISTLTIQRTEQRDSAMYRCASSLTSGSNQPQHFGDGTRLSIL.

The table lists this clone with a count of one. The chain recombines TRBV4-3 with TRBJ2-7; 9 bases align to TRBD2. Looked up from germline, CDR1 is LGHNA and CDR2 is YSLEER. Trimming removed 0 bases from V and 3 bases from J; junction bases left unmatched: 3. The CDR3 runs to 15 residues. In DNA, the CDR3 is TGCGCCAGCAGCCAAGACGCTAGCGGGAACTACGAGCAGTACTTC. This gives the protein CASSQDASGNYEQYF.

This chain joins TRBV10-3 and TRBJ1-3; TRBD1 matches at 7 bases. CDR1 and CDR2 from the germline V gene are ENHRY and SYGVKD. V trimming: 2 bases; J trimming: 4 bases; junction bases outside the gene matches: 11. The CDR3 has 17 amino acids. The chain's CDR3 is CAISEGTDRLGGNTIYF. Here the CDR3 DNA reads TGTGCCATCAGTGAGGGCACGGACAGGCTGGGGGGAAACACCATATATTTT.

The chain links TRBV10-3 to TRBJ1-1; D uncertain. CDR1 and CDR2 from the germline V gene are ENHRY and SYGVKD. CDR3 length equals 12 residues. Deletions cut 7 bases from V and 3 bases from J, with 9 bases between. The DNA of the CDR3 is TGTGCCATCAATAACGGGGACACTGAAGCTTTCTTT. Encoded protein: CAINNGDTEAFF.

V gene TRBV15 combines with J gene TRBJ1-2; TRBD1 is a possible D gene (5 bases). Trimming removed 3 bases at V and 7 bases at J, with 15 bases between. Germline CDR1 and CDR2: LNHNV and YYDKDF (reference sequence). The CDR3 is 14 amino acids. CDR3 coding DNA: TGTGCCACCAGCAGCAGAAAAGGGGATCGTGGCTACACCTTC. It is translated as CATSSRKGDRGYTF.

The chain carries TRBV7-9 and TRBJ2-5, with D maybe TRBD2 (6 bases). This CDR3 spans 13 amino acids. V was cut by 3 bases and J by 2 bases, with 7 bases left in between. Germline CDR1 and CDR2: SEHNR and FQNEAQ (reference sequence). The CDR3 is CASSFGTQETQYF. The CDR3 DNA sequence: TGTGCCAGCAGCTTCGGGACTCAAGAGACCCAGTACTTC.

CDR3 in amino acids: CASSEWRGMNTEAFF. Here the CDR3 DNA reads TGTGCCAGCAGTGAATGGCGGGGAATGAACACTGAAGCTTTCTTT. The rearrangement links TRBV6-1 to TRBJ1-1; no clear D. The CDR3 contains 15 residues. The V end lost 2 bases, the J end lost 0 bases, and 10 bases lay between the germline ends. From germline, CDR1 is MNHNS and CDR2 SASEGT.

The chain has TRBV27 and TRBJ2-1; 8 bases are shared with TRBD2. The trim removed 3 bases at V and 0 bases at J, leaving 4 bases unmatched. Per the germline V gene, CDR1 is MNHEY and CDR2 is SMNVEV (reference sequence). This CDR3 is built from 16 residues. The CDR3 spells CASSLRGEASYNEQFF. The CDR3 DNA is TGTGCCAGCAGTTTGCGGGGGGAAGCCTCCTACAATGAGCAGTTCTTC.

The V gene is TRBV5-1, the J gene TRBJ2-3; a possible D gene is TRBD2 (5 bases). The length of the CDR3 is 13 residues. Looked up from germline, CDR1 is SGHRS and CDR2 is YFSETQ. Trimming took off 1 base at V and 12 bases at J, with 15 bases between the two ends. CDR3 DNA: TGCGCCAGCAGCTTGAACGGGGTGCACATACAGTATTTT. It is translated as CASSLNGVHIQYF.

The chain carries TRBV7-9 and TRBJ2-3; D perhaps matches TRBD2 (6 bases). Germline lookup yields CDR1 SEHNR and CDR2 FQNEAQ (reference sequence). The CDR3 length is 14 residues. Trimming cost V 3 bases and J 6 bases, with 13 bases left between them. The CDR3 protein is CASSLGGTADTQYF. The CDR3 DNA reads TGTGCCAGCAGCTTGGGGGGAACGGCGGATACGCAGTATTTT.

This chain connects TRBV27 to TRBJ1-6, with a weak D call TRBD1 (6 bases). Germline values: CDR1 MNHEY, CDR2 SMNVEV (reference sequence). This CDR3 spans 14 amino acids. Trimming stripped 8 bases from V and 9 bases from J, with 17 bases between. The DNA of the CDR3 is TGTGCCAGCCGGGAGGGGGGCAAGGGTTCACCCCTCCACTTT. Translated: CASREGGKGSPLHF.

CDR3 sequence: CASSLGTANTGELFF. CDR3 in DNA: TGTGCCAGCAGTTTAGGGACAGCGAACACCGGGGAGCTGTTTTTT. This chain joins TRBV28 and TRBJ2-2; 7 bases map to TRBD1. The CDR3 totals 15 residues. V was clipped by 2 bases and J by 0 bases; unmatched bases: 0. The germline gives CDR1 MDHEN, CDR2 SYDVKM. The whole variable domain, remainder taken from reference TRBV28 and TRBJ2-2, is DVKVTQSSRYLVKRTGEKVFLECVQDMDHENMFWYRQDPGLGLRLIYFSYDVKMKEKGDIPEGYSVSREKKERFSLILESASTNQTSMYLCASSLGTANTGELFFGEGSRLTVL.

Remarks on this clone: Other DNA sequences in this sample translate to the same CDR3. The V call is TRBV4-3, the J call TRBJ2-5, with 9 bases that match TRBD1. CDR1 LGHNA and CDR2 YSLEER come from the germline V gene. The V segment lost 3 bases and the J segment 8 bases; nucleotides outside the gene matches: 4. There are 13 residues in the CDR3. The CDR3 sequence is CASSQGQGETQYF. The CDR3 coding sequence is TGCGCCAGCAGCCAGGGACAGGGTGAAACCCAGTACTTC.

This chain uses TRBV20-1 with TRBJ2-1, with D perhaps TRBD1 (5 bases). V gave up 3 bases and J gave up 7 bases, with 7 bases separating them. The CDR3 has 11 residues. The germline V gene encodes CDR1 DFQATT and CDR2 SNEGSKA (reference sequence). The CDR3 nucleotides read TGCAGTGCTAGCCCAGGGAATGAGCAGTTCTTC. It yields the protein CSASPGNEQFF.

In nucleotides, the CDR3 is TGCGCCAGCAGTTGGACAGGGGGTACTGAAGCTTTCTTT. It translates to CASSWTGGTEAFF. V and J are TRBV5-1 and TRBJ1-1; the match to TRBD1 covers 10 bases. With V trimmed by 5 bases and J by 5 bases, 3 bases remained unmatched. CDR1 and CDR2 from the germline V gene are SGHRS and YFSETQ. This CDR3 has 13 amino acids.

This clone turned up a few times. The chain joins TRBV10-3 to TRBJ2-7; D unresolved. The germline V gene encodes CDR1 ENHRY and CDR2 SYGVKD. V dropped 1 base and J dropped 3 bases, with 7 bases sitting between them. This CDR3 contains 13 residues. CDR3 in amino acids: CAISEFTDYEQYF. In DNA, the CDR3 is TGTGCCATCAGTGAGTTTACAGACTACGAGCAGTACTTC.

The rearrangement uses TRBV4-3 and TRBJ2-2, with TRBD2 matching 12 bases. Germline CDR1 LGHNA, CDR2 YSLEER. Trimming at V came to 3 bases and at J to 1 base, leaving 3 bases not matched to a gene. CDR3 length equals 17 residues. CDR3: CASSQTSGGRNTGELFF. The DNA for the CDR3 is TGCGCCAGCAGCCAGACTAGCGGGGGCCGGAACACCGGGGAGCTGTTTTTT.